This T cell receptor beta chain was documented in a study of cytomegalovirus exposure and HLA in healthy donors. Study-level background: Some 200 million T cells yielded more than 95 million unique TCR beta sequences, as an earlier analysis found.

In its sample, this clone was seen a few times. Its target is unknown. The study ran its PCR with 60 Vbeta and 13 Jbeta primers. Assay used: immunoSEQ multiplex PCR; TCRdb lists only in-frame clones, some missing. Of 90,000 to 150,000 clones listed, approximately 80% are singletons. Germline CDR1 SGHNT, CDR2 YYREEE (reference sequence). V lost 4 bases and J lost 4; bases outside the gene matches: 8. The CDR3 totals 16 residues. Overall study results and limits: Cytomegalovirus association was listed for 164 TCR beta chains.

The source material was PBMCs. This TCR was recovered from a woman aged 40-49 years in good health and CMV-seropositive. The J gene is TRBJ2-3, the V gene TRBV5-4; 11 nucleotides line up with TRBD2. The CDR3: CASSNRLAGTSDTQYF. The DNA for the CDR3 is TGTGCCAGCAGCAACCGACTAGCGGGGACCTCAGATACGCAGTATTTT.